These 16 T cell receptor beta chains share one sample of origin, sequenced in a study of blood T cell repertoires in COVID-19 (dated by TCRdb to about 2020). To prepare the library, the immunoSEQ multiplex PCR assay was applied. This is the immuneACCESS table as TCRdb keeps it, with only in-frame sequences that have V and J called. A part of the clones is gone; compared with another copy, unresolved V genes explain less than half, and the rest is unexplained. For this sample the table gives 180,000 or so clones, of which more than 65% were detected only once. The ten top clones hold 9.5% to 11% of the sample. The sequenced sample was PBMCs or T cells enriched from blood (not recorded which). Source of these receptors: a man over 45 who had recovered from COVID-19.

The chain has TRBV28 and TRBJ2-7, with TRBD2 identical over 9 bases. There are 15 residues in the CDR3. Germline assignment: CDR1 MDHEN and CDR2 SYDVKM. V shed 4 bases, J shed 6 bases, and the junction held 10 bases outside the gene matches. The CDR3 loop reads CASSSHSGGQGEQYF. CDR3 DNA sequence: TGTGCCAGCAGTTCGCATAGCGGGGGCCAGGGCGAGCAGTACTTC. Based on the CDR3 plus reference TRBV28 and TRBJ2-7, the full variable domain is DVKVTQSSRYLVKRTGEKVFLECVQDMDHENMFWYRQDPGLGLRLIYFSYDVKMKEKGDIPEGYSVSREKKERFSLILESASTNQTSMYLCASSSHSGGQGEQYFGPGTRLTVT.

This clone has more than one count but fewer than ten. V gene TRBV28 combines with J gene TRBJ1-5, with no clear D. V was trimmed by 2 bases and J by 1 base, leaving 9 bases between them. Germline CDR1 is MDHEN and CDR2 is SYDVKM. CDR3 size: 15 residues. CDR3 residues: CASSLVTLSNQPQHF. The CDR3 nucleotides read TGTGCCAGCAGTTTAGTCACCCTAAGCAATCAGCCCCAGCATTTT.

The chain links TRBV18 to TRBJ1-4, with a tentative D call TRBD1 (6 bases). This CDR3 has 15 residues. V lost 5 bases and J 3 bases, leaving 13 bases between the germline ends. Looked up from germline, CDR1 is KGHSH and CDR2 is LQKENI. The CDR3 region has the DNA TGTGCCAGCTCAACCCTAGGGGGATCTAATGAAAAACTGTTTTTT. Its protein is CASSTLGGSNEKLFF.

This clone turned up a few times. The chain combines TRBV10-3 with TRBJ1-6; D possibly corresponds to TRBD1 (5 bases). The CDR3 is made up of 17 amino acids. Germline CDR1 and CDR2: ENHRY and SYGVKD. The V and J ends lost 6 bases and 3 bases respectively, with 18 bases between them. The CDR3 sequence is CAIRGTGPPNYNSPLHF. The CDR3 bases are TGTGCCATCAGGGGGACTGGACCTCCGAACTATAATTCACCCCTCCACTTT.

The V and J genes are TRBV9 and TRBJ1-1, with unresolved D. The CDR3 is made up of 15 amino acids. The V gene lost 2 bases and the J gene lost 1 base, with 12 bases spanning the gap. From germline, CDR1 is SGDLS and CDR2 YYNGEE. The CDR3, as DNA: TGTGCCAGCAGCGTCAGTCAGGTACCGAACACTGAAGCTTTCTTT. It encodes CASSVSQVPNTEAFF.

DNA for the CDR3: TGTGCCTGGAGTGTGGCGGGGAACAATCAGCCCCAGCATTTT. It specifies CAWSVAGNNQPQHF. The rearrangement links TRBV30 to TRBJ1-5; D not certain. From germline, CDR1 is GTSNPN and CDR2 SVGIG (reference sequence). Between the trimmed V and J ends, which lost 0 bases and 3 bases, there was a span of 9 bases. CDR3 length: 14 residues.

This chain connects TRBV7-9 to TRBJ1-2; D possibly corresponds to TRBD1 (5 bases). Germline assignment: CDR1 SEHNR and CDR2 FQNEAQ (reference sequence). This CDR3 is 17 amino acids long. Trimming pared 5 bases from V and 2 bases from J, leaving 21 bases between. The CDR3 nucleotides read TGTGCCAGCAGCCGACCGTTTGAGGGGAGGCTCAACTATGGCTACACCTTC. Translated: CASSRPFEGRLNYGYTF.

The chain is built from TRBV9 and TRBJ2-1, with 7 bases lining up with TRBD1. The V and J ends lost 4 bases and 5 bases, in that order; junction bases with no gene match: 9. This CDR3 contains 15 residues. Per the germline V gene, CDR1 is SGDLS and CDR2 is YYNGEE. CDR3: CASSPSGTVNNEQFF. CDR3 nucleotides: TGTGCCAGCAGCCCCAGTGGGACAGTTAACAATGAGCAGTTCTTC.

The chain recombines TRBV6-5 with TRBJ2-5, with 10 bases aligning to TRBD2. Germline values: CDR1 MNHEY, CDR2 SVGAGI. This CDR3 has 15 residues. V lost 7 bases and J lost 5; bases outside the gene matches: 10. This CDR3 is CASTQAGGREETQYF. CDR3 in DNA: TGTGCCAGCACCCAAGCGGGGGGGCGGGAGGAGACCCAGTACTTC.

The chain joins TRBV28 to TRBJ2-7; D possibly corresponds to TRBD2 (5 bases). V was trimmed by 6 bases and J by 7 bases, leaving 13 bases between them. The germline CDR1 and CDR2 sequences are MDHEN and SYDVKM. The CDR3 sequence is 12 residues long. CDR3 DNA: TGTGCCAGCAGAACGGGGTCATGGGAGCAGTACTTC. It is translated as CASRTGSWEQYF.

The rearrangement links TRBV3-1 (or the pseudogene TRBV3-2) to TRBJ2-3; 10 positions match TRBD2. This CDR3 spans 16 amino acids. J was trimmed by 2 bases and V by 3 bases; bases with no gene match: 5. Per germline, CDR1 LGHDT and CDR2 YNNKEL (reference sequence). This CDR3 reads CASSQLAGGHTDTQYF. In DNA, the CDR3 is TGTGCCAGCAGCCAGTTAGCGGGGGGCCACACAGATACGCAGTATTTT.

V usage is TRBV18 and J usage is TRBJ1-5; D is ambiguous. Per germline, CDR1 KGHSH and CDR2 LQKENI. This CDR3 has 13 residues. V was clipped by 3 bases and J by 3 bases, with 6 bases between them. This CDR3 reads CASSPDINQPQHF. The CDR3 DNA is TGTGCCAGCTCACCCGACATCAATCAGCCCCAGCATTTT.

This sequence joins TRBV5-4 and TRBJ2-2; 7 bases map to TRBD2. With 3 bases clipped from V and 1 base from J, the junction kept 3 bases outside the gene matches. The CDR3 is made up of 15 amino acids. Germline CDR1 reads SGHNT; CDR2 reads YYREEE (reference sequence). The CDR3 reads CASSWGEGNTGELFF. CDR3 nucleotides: TGTGCCAGCAGCTGGGGGGAGGGGAACACCGGGGAGCTGTTTTTT.

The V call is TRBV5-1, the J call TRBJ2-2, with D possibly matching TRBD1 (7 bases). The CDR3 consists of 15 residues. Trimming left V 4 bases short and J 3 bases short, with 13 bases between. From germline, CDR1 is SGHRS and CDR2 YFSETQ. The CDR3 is CASSLGGGYTGELFF. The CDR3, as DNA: TGCGCCAGCAGCCTAGGAGGGGGCTACACCGGGGAGCTGTTTTTT. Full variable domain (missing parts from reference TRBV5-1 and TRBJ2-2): KAGVTQTPRYLIKTRGQQVTLSCSPISGHRSVSWYQQTPGQGLQFLFEYFSETQRNKGNFPGRFSGRQFSNSRSEMNVSTLELGDSALYLCASSLGGGYTGELFFGEGSRLTVL.

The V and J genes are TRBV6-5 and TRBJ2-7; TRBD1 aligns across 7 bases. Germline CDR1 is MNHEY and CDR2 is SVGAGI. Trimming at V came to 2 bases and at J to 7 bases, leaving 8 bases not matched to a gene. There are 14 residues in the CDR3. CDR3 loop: CASSYLQGVGEQYF. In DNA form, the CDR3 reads TGTGCCAGCAGTTACCTCCAGGGGGTGGGGGAGCAGTACTTC.

CDR3 DNA: TGTGCCAGTGCAACCCAGGGGGCGCTAGAGACCCAGTACTTC. Translation: CASATQGALETQYF. This sequence joins TRBV3-1 (or the pseudogene TRBV3-2) and TRBJ2-5, with TRBD1 matching over 8 bases. The CDR3 is 14 amino acids. CDR1 and CDR2 (germline): LGHDT, YNNKEL (reference sequence). J gave up 4 bases and V 9 bases, and 10 bases lay outside the gene matches.